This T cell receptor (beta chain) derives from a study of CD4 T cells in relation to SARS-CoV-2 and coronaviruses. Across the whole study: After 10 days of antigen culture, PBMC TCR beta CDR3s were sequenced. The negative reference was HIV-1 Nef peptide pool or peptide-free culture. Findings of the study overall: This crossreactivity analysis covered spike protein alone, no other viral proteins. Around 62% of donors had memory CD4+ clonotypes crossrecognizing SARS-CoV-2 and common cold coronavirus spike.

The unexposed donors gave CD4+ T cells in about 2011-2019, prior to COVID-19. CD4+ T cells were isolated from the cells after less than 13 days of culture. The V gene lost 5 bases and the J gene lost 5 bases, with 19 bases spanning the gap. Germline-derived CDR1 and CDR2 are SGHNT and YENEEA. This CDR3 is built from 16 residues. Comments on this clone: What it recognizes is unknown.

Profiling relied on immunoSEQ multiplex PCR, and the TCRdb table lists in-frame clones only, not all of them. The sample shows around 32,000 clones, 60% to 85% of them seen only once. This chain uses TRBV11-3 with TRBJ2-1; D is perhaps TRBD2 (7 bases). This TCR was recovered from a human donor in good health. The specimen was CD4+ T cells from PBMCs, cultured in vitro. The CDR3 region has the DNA TGTGCCAGCAGCCTGATAGGGGGAGGGGCCCACAATGAGCAGTTCTTC. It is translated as CASSLIGGGAHNEQFF.